This TCR beta chain was retrieved from a study of cytomegalovirus exposure and HLA in healthy donors. Study-wide points: Being indistinguishable, some V segments were excluded, TRBV6-2 and TRBV6-3 among them. Approximately 18,000 TCR beta sequences were associated with HLA alleles at 0.05 false discovery rate in a later analysis.

In regard to this clone: No antigen is known for it.

Primers: 60 Vbeta forward and 13 Jbeta reverse. Sequencing was performed with immunoSEQ multiplex PCR; in TCRdb, only in-frame clones are kept and a portion is missing. The sample lists about 160,000 clones; approximately 72% were seen once. The V gene's germline CDR1 is DFQATT and CDR2 SNEGSKA (reference sequence). CDR3 size: 11 residues. The germline V and J ends were trimmed by 6 bases and 4 bases, with 10 bases remaining between them. This clonotype was sampled from a female donor in good health and CMV-seronegative. The chain employs TRBV20-1 and TRBJ2-7, with D maybe TRBD1 (6 bases). Sequencing was performed on PBMCs. The CDR3 DNA is TGCAGTGCCTCAGGGGTTTACGAGCAGTACTTC. It translates to CSASGVYEQYF.